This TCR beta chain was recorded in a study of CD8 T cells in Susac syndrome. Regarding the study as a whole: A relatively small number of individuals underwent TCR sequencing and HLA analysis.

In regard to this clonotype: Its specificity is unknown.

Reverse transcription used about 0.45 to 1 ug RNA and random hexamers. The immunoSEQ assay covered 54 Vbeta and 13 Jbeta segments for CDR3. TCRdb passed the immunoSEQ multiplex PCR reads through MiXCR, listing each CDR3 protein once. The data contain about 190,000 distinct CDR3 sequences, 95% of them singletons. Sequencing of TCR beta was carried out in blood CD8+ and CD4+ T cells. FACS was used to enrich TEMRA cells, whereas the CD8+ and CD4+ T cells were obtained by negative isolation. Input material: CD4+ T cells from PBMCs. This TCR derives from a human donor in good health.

The CDR3, as DNA: TGCAGTGCCATATCGACGAACCAAGAGACCCAGTACTTC. This sequence encodes CSAISTNQETQYF. This chain connects TRBV20-1 to TRBJ2-5; D not certain. The CDR3 loop spans 13 amino acids. V lost 6 bases and J 0 bases, leaving 11 bases between the germline ends. Germline CDR1 reads DFQATT; CDR2 reads SNEGSKA (reference sequence).